Below are 7 T cell receptor beta chains sequenced from a single sample in a study of blood T cell repertoires in COVID-19. Data came from immunoSEQ multiplex PCR; TCRdb stores just in-frame clones and leaves some out. The profile shows under 250,000 clones, around 88% of them singletons. Sequenced input: peripheral blood. These receptors originate from a man aged 40-49 years with active or convalescent COVID-19.

V usage is TRBV7-9 and J usage is TRBJ2-3, with TRBD1 matching 9 bases. The CDR3 length is 15 residues. Losses at the gene ends were 2 bases for V and 2 bases for J; bases not matched to a gene: 2. CDR1 SEHNR and CDR2 FQNEAQ come from the germline V gene (reference sequence). The CDR3 loop is CASSLTGGPTDTQYF. CDR3 coding DNA: TGTGCCAGCAGCTTAACAGGGGGCCCCACAGATACGCAGTATTTT.

This chain uses TRBV5-1 with TRBJ1-3; D uncertain. V was trimmed by 4 bases and J by 2 bases, leaving 10 bases between them. This CDR3 is built from 14 residues. The germline CDR1 and CDR2 sequences are SGHRS and YFSETQ. The CDR3 bases are TGCGCCAGCAGCACAACCGAGGCTGGAAACACCATATATTTT. Protein sequence: CASSTTEAGNTIYF.

The chain uses TRBV5-1 and TRBJ2-3, with a tentative D call TRBD2 (6 bases). Germline V gene sequence: CDR1 SGHRS, CDR2 YFSETQ. CDR3 length equals 12 residues. V was shortened by 3 bases and J by 5 bases, with 7 bases between the two germline ends. The chain's CDR3 is CASSWGEDTQYF. CDR3 DNA sequence: TGCGCCAGCAGCTGGGGGGAAGATACGCAGTATTTT.

This clone has only a few counts. The CDR3 loop reads CASSLRQAEWGETQYF. The CDR3 coding sequence is TGTGCCAGCAGCTTAAGGCAAGCGGAATGGGGAGAGACCCAGTACTTC. The chain recombines TRBV7-9 with TRBJ2-5, with a possible D match to TRBD2 (5 bases). Trimming pared 2 bases from V and 4 bases from J, leaving 17 bases between. Looked up from germline, CDR1 is SEHNR and CDR2 is FQNEAQ (reference sequence). The CDR3 is 16 residues long.

The chain employs TRBV6-6 and TRBJ2-7; D ambiguous. V dropped 6 bases and J dropped 3 bases, with 9 bases sitting between them. Germline V gives CDR1 MNHNY, CDR2 SVGAGI (reference sequence). The CDR3 runs 12 residues. The CDR3 nucleotides are TGTGCCAGCAGCCCTTACTACTACGAGCAGTACTTC. Protein: CASSPYYYEQYF.

As to this clone: No DNA is shown, since the ends of the CDR3 on it are uncertain; the CDR3 is the one TCRdb lists. V and J are TRBV2 and TRBJ1-2. The CDR3 contains 13 residues when both ends are counted. The germline gives CDR1 SNHLY, CDR2 FYNNEI. CDR3 protein: CASSTSGFDGYTF.

This clone was observed a handful of times. V usage is TRBV3-1 (or the pseudogene TRBV3-2) and J usage is TRBJ2-7; D is perhaps TRBD1 (5 bases). V lost 6 bases and J 0 bases, leaving 15 bases between the germline ends. CDR1 and CDR2 (germline): LGHDT, YNNKEL (reference sequence). The CDR3 sequence is 15 residues long. CDR3 sequence reads: CASSPLTGISYEQYF. CDR3 nucleotide sequence: TGTGCCAGCAGTCCACTTACAGGTATCTCCTACGAGCAGTACTTC.